Each of the 12 T cell receptor delta chains below was sequenced from the same sample in a study of gamma-delta T cells after stem cell transplantation. TCRdb repeated clone calling on the RT-PCR reads with CATT. The profile shows over 2,000 delta-chain clones, approximately 29% of them singletons. The sequencing input was gamma-delta T cells. These receptors came from a human donor. It is not recorded whose cells these are; they may come from a transplant donor.

V gene TRDV1 combines with J gene TRDJ1; D is possibly TRDD2 or TRDD3 (5 bases each). The CDR3 loop spans 18 amino acids. The ends were cut back, 0 bases at V and 4 bases at J, with 21 bases in the middle. From germline, CDR1 is TSWWSYY and CDR2 QGS. CDR3 sequence: CALGELTSLRPGGDKLIF. CDR3 nucleotide sequence: TGTGCTCTTGGGGAACTCACTTCCCTACGCCCCGGGGGCGATAAACTCATCTTT.

By sample share, this clone is medium-sized. This likely reflects a read error, since a far larger clone is one base away. The same CDR3 arises from other DNA sequences in this sample as well. The V call is TRDV2, the J call TRDJ1, with 7 nucleotides matching TRDD3. In germline, CDR1 is GEAIGNYY, CDR2 EKD. This CDR3 region has 15 residues. V lost 0 bases and J lost 5; bases outside the gene matches: 8. CDR3 loop: CACDTVGLGGDKLIF. CDR3 coding DNA: TGTGCCTGTGACACCGTCGGTCTTGGGGGAGATAAACTCATCTTT.

This clone ranks as medium-sized. A read error likely explains this, since a far larger clone differs by one base. This rearrangement joins TRDV2 to TRDJ1; TRDD3 agrees at 10 bases. CDR3 size: 16 residues. CDR1 GEAIGNYY and CDR2 EKD come from the germline V gene. Losses at the gene ends were 3 bases for V and 0 bases for J; bases not matched to a gene: 6. The CDR3 loop is CACDSLGDANTDKLIF. CDR3 coding DNA: TGTGCCTGTGACTCACTGGGGGATGCCAACACCGATAAACTCATCTTT.

Judged by abundance, this clone is large. The chain is built from TRDV2 and TRDJ1, with TRDD3 identical over 11 bases. The CDR3 covers 19 residues. Germline V gives CDR1 GEAIGNYY, CDR2 EKD. The trim removed 0 bases at V and 0 bases at J, leaving 11 bases unmatched. The CDR3 sequence: CACDTVGLGDTPYTDKLIF. The CDR3 coding sequence is TGTGCCTGTGACACCGTCGGCCTGGGGGATACACCGTACACCGATAAACTCATCTTT.

As for this clone: The listed TCRdb protein conflicts with the DNA translation at residue 8, and the protein shown is translated directly from the DNA. The chain carries TRDV2 and TRDJ1; possibly TRDD3 for D (6 bases). Trimming pared 1 base from V and 4 bases from J, leaving 12 bases between. The CDR3 covers 14 residues. Germline V lookup: CDR1 GEAIGNYY, CDR2 EKD. This CDR3 is CACDTLWGSDKLIF. CDR3 DNA: TGTGCCTGTGACACTCTCTGGGGAAGCGATAAACTCATCTTT.

This clone has more than one count but fewer than ten. The rearrangement links TRDV1 to TRDJ2, with D unresolved. The V end lost 2 bases, the J end lost 2 bases, and 15 bases lay between the germline ends. The CDR3 has 17 residues. Germline V lookup: CDR1 TSWWSYY, CDR2 QGS. The chain's CDR3 is CALGESTSLTLTAQLFF. The CDR3 DNA reads as TGTGCTCTTGGGGAAAGTACTAGCCTTACCTTGACAGCACAACTCTTCTTT.

This clone was picked up one time. The chain uses TRDV3 and TRDJ1; D is unclear. Germline V gene sequence: CDR1 TVYSNPD, CDR2 GDNSRS (reference sequence). The CDR3 consists of 16 residues. V was pared by 2 bases and J by 10 bases, with 29 bases between. The CDR3 coding sequence is TGTGCCTTTTTATCGGTGTATGTCTGCCCCAGGGACGGACTCATCTTT. Amino acid sequence: CAFLSVYVCPRDGLIF.

In regard to this clone: A far larger clone is one base from this, pointing to a likely read error. Here the CDR3 DNA reads TGTGCCTGTGACACCGTACTTCTGGGGGCTGACACCGATAAACTCATCTTT. Its translation: CACDTVLLGADTDKLIF. V is TRDV2 and J is TRDJ1; TRDD3 matches 7 bases. Germline values: CDR1 GEAIGNYY, CDR2 EKD. The CDR3 contains 17 residues. V trimming: 0 bases; J trimming: 0 bases; junction bases outside the gene matches: 9.

This chain uses TRDV2 with TRDJ1; D is possibly TRDD3 (5 bases). Trimming stripped 0 bases from V and 1 base from J, with 11 bases between. This CDR3 spans 15 amino acids. Germline V gene lookup returns CDR1 GEAIGNYY and CDR2 EKD. CDR3 in amino acids: CACDTVGTRTDKLIF. DNA of the CDR3: TGTGCCTGTGACACCGTGGGGACTCGCACCGATAAACTCATCTTT.

The V and J genes are TRDV2 and TRDJ1, with 8 nucleotides matching TRDD3. Trimming took 2 bases from V and 2 from J; bases not matched to a gene: 21. CDR3 size: 20 residues. Germline-derived CDR1 and CDR2 are GEAIGNYY and EKD. Written as DNA, the CDR3 is TGTGCCTGTGACAGACTCAACTGGGGGTCCCTTAGGGTGGGGACCGATAAACTCATCTTT. Translated, it gives CACDRLNWGSLRVGTDKLIF.

About this clone: The protein recorded in TCRdb matches a much larger clone and deviates from this DNA's translation at residue 8, suggesting a read error; the protein here is obtained by translating the DNA. This sample also contains other DNA sequences that code for the same CDR3. The chain employs TRDV2 and TRDJ3; D might be TRDD3 (6 bases). Germline assignment: CDR1 GEAIGNYY and CDR2 EKD. Trimming stripped 0 bases from V and 0 bases from J, with 11 bases between. This CDR3 is 18 amino acids long. CDR3: CACDTVGGSSWDTRQMFF. For the CDR3, the DNA is TGTGCCTGTGACACCGTGGGGGGCAGCTCCTGGGACACCCGACAGATGTTTTTC.

The genes are TRDV2 and TRDJ1; D is perhaps TRDD3 (5 bases). Germline V gene sequence: CDR1 GEAIGNYY, CDR2 EKD. The CDR3 covers 16 residues. The V gene lost 0 bases and the J gene lost 1 base, with 14 bases spanning the gap. CDR3 bases: TGTGCCTGTGACACCGCCGCGGGGGCCCGCACCGATAAACTCATCTTT. Residues: CACDTAAGARTDKLIF.